The clone carrying this T cell receptor beta chain was observed many times. Antigen specificity is unknown. As handled by the study authors: The number of TCRs in each sample had a median of approximately 96,000 and spanned roughly 20,000 to 750,000. TCRdb analysed the RACE reads with MiXCR anew, one entry per CDR3 protein. None of the V and J calls come from the authors' own analysis; TCRdb made them. This table holds nearly 110,000 distinct CDR3 sequences, 9.5% to 15% found once. Trimming left V 6 bases short and J 3 bases short, with 14 bases between. This CDR3 has 14 residues. CDR1 SNHLY and CDR2 FYNNEI come from the germline V gene. Time point in this sample: pre-sensitization, week 0. The treatment: therapeutic diphenylcyclopropenone sensitization with weekly scalp DPC. Every donor had alopecia and was 18 to 70 years old; all were suitable for DPC. The data stem from a study of human T cells and chemical hapten exposure. Study observations and caveats: The formation of large CDR3 similarity clusters by expanded TCRs significantly exceeded that of controls.

The receptor was isolated from a woman aged 50 to 65 with alopecia areata. Some clones in this sample may be carry-over from other donors' samples. The sequences come from whole blood, collected in connection with sensitization to the hapten diphenylcyclopropenone (DPC). The chain links TRBV2 to TRBJ1-1; unclear D gene. The CDR3 bases are TGTGCCAGCAGATTCAGGTCAGAGTACACTGAAGCTTTCTTT. The encoded protein is CASRFRSEYTEAFF.